The 17 T cell receptor beta chains below were found in one sample sequenced in a study of cytomegalovirus exposure and HLA in healthy donors. Vbeta (60) and Jbeta (13) primers were used in the PCR. Assay used: immunoSEQ multiplex PCR; TCRdb lists only in-frame clones, some missing. The sample consists of 100,000 to 150,000 clones, roughly 74% of them appearing once. Sequencing used PBMCs. The receptor source for this set is a woman in her 50s in good health and CMV-seropositive.

V and J are TRBV11-2 and TRBJ1-2, with 9 bases that match TRBD1. J was trimmed by 3 bases and V by 4 bases; bases with no gene match: 6. This CDR3 has 15 amino acids. Germline CDR1 is SGHAT and CDR2 is FQNNGV. The CDR3 spells CASSSGTGRDYGYTF. For the CDR3, the DNA is TGTGCCAGCAGCTCCGGGACAGGGAGGGACTATGGCTACACCTTC.

V gene TRBV5-1 combines with J gene TRBJ1-4; TRBD1 matches 7 bases. CDR3 length equals 16 residues. The junction had 11 bases not matched to a gene; V was cut back by 4 bases and J by 5 bases. CDR1 SGHRS and CDR2 YFSETQ come from the germline V gene. The DNA for the CDR3 is TGCGCCAGCAGCACGGCGGGCCCGGGACAGAATGAAAAACTGTTTTTT. Translated, it gives CASSTAGPGQNEKLFF.

The CDR3 region is CASSLLGSSYNEQFF. As DNA, the CDR3 is TGTGCCAGCAGCTTATTGGGGAGCTCCTACAATGAGCAGTTCTTC. The chain recombines TRBV7-2 with TRBJ2-1, with a weak D call TRBD2 (5 bases). The CDR3 is 15 amino acids. The ends were cut back, 2 bases at V and 0 bases at J, with 8 bases in the middle. Per germline, CDR1 SGHTA and CDR2 FQGNSA.

The chain employs TRBV7-2 and TRBJ1-1, with D hard to call. This CDR3 contains 13 residues. Trimming shortened V by 3 bases and J by 3 bases, and 8 bases separated the two germline ends. From germline, CDR1 is SGHTA and CDR2 FQGNSA. Here the CDR3 DNA reads TGTGCCAGCAGCTTTTCGTCCGACACTGAAGCTTTCTTT. It codes for CASSFSSDTEAFF.

V usage is TRBV30 and J usage is TRBJ1-1, with D possibly TRBD1 on 6 matching bases. V was pared by 5 bases and J by 3 bases, with 22 bases between. The germline CDR1 and CDR2 sequences are GTSNPN and SVGIG (reference sequence). The length of the CDR3 is 16 residues. The CDR3 here is CAWRNPLGRGDTEAFF. The CDR3 DNA reads TGTGCCTGGCGAAATCCCCTGGGCAGGGGCGACACTGAAGCTTTCTTT.

This chain uses TRBV6-5 with TRBJ1-6; unclear D gene. Germline V gene sequence: CDR1 MNHEY, CDR2 SVGAGI. The CDR3 length is 15 residues. V was trimmed by 5 bases and J by 9 bases, leaving 17 bases between them. CDR3 amino acids: CASSIAGRRASPLHF. Here the CDR3 DNA reads TGTGCCAGCAGTATCGCCGGGAGGCGGGCTTCACCCCTCCACTTT.

The rearrangement links TRBV13 to TRBJ2-1; 12 nucleotides line up with TRBD2. J was trimmed by 10 bases and V by 6 bases; bases with no gene match: 7. The germline V gene encodes CDR1 PRHDT and CDR2 FYEKMQ (reference sequence). The CDR3 loop spans 14 amino acids. CDR3 in amino acids: CASSSTSGGPEQFF. The CDR3 DNA is TGTGCCAGCAGTTCCACTAGCGGGGGGCCCGAGCAGTTCTTC.

The V gene is TRBV19, the J gene TRBJ2-1, with 7 nucleotides matching TRBD2. The CDR3 spans 14 residues. CDR1 and CDR2 from the germline V gene are LNHDA and SQIVND (reference sequence). V shed 5 bases, J shed 6 bases, and the junction held 7 bases outside the gene matches. The CDR3 nucleotides are TGTGCCAGTAGTCCCGGCGGGGGTAGCAATGAGCAGTTCTTC. Translated, it gives CASSPGGGSNEQFF.

V and J are TRBV27 and TRBJ1-1; 10 bases agree with TRBD1. CDR1 is MNHEY and CDR2 is SMNVEV in the germline V gene (reference sequence). This CDR3 is built from 15 residues. Losses at the gene ends were 5 bases for V and 1 base for J; bases not matched to a gene: 4. CDR3 sequence reads: CASSPRDRGNTEAFF. DNA of the CDR3: TGTGCCAGCAGTCCCCGGGACAGGGGGAACACTGAAGCTTTCTTT.

The chain combines TRBV7-2 with TRBJ2-7; D call uncertain. Trimming removed 2 bases from V and 2 bases from J, with 19 bases in between. Germline assignment: CDR1 SGHTA and CDR2 FQGNSA. The CDR3 is 17 residues long. The DNA for the CDR3 is TGTGCCAGCAGCTTATTCCCCCCGATACAGACCCCCTACGAGCAGTACTTC. Translated, it gives CASSLFPPIQTPYEQYF. The full variable domain, its missing parts supplied by reference TRBV7-2 and TRBJ2-7, is GAGVSQSPSNKVTEKGKDVELRCDPISGHTALYWYRQSLGQGLEFLIYFQGNSAPDKSGLPSDRFSAERTGGSVSTLTIQRTQQEDSAVYLCASSLFPPIQTPYEQYFGPGTRLTVT.

The chain carries TRBV7-9 and TRBJ1-2; D is perhaps TRBD1 (5 bases). V gave up 1 base and J gave up 4 bases, with 10 bases separating them. The CDR3 is made up of 14 amino acids. Per germline, CDR1 SEHNR and CDR2 FQNEAQ (reference sequence). The CDR3 loop reads CASSLGGLTYGYTF. The CDR3 DNA reads TGTGCCAGCAGCTTAGGGGGACTTACCTATGGCTACACCTTC.

Details on this clone: The junction departs from germline at one end; a sequencing error may be responsible. The genes are TRBV7-9 and TRBJ2-1, with TRBD2 matching over 14 bases. Germline CDR1 reads SEHNR; CDR2 reads FQNEAQ (reference sequence). The CDR3 contains 18 residues. DNA of the CDR3: TGTTCCAGCAGCTTTGGACTAGCGGGGGGCCAAAGGGGACCTGAGCAGTTCTTC. This translates into CSSSFGLAGGQRGPEQFF.

This clone has only a few counts. J is TRBJ1-2 and V is TRBV15; tentative D call: TRBD1 (5 bases). Germline-derived CDR1 and CDR2 are LNHNV and YYDKDF (reference sequence). Trimming cost V 2 bases and J 4 bases, with 14 bases left between them. The CDR3 is 15 residues long. CDR3 in DNA: TGTGCCACCAGCAGAATCAGGGATACTGGCTATGGCTACACCTTC. It is translated as CATSRIRDTGYGYTF.

This clone was seen more than once but under ten times. The CDR3 here is CASSPGQVAYEQYF. For the CDR3, the DNA is TGTGCCAGTAGCCCGGGACAGGTAGCCTACGAGCAGTACTTC. This chain links TRBV19 with TRBJ2-7; 8 bases align to TRBD1. The V gene's germline CDR1 is LNHDA and CDR2 SQIVND (reference sequence). The CDR3 extends over 14 amino acids. The V segment lost 6 bases and the J segment 2 bases; nucleotides outside the gene matches: 6.

The J gene is TRBJ1-2, the V gene TRBV11-2; D uncertain. Trimming removed 2 bases at V and 4 bases at J, with 14 bases between. CDR3 size: 15 residues. Germline loops: CDR1 SGHAT, CDR2 FQNNGV. The CDR3 reads CASSLNSWQAYGYTF. For the CDR3, the DNA is TGTGCCAGCAGCTTAAACTCGTGGCAGGCCTATGGCTACACCTTC.

This chain connects TRBV6-1 to TRBJ2-7; D perhaps matches TRBD2 (6 bases). Trimming cost V 3 bases and J 7 bases, with 19 bases left between them. The CDR3 is 15 residues long. Germline assignment: CDR1 MNHNS and CDR2 SASEGT. The CDR3 region is CASSDGGTPVWEQYF. The CDR3 bases are TGTGCCAGCAGTGACGGCGGGACCCCGGTGTGGGAGCAGTACTTC.

The chain employs TRBV5-1 and TRBJ1-1, with no clear D. This CDR3 region has 12 residues. The germline CDR1 and CDR2 sequences are SGHRS and YFSETQ. Trimming pared 5 bases from V and 2 bases from J, leaving 7 bases between. As DNA, the CDR3 is TGCGCCAGCAGGCGGGTCAACACTGAAGCTTTCTTT. Amino acids: CASRRVNTEAFF.